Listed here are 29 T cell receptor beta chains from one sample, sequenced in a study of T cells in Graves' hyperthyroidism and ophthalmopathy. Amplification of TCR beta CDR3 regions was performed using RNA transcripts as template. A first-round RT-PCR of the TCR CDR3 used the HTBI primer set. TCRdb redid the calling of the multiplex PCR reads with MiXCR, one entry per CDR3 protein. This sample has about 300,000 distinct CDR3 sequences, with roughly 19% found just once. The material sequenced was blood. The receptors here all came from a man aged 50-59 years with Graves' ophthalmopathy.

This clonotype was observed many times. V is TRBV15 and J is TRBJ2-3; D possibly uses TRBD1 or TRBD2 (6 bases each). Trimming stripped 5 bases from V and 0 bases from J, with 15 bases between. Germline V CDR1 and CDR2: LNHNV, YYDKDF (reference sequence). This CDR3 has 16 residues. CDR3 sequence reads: CATSGGTHPSTDTQYF. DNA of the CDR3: TGTGCCACCAGCGGCGGGACACATCCTAGCACAGATACGCAGTATTTT.

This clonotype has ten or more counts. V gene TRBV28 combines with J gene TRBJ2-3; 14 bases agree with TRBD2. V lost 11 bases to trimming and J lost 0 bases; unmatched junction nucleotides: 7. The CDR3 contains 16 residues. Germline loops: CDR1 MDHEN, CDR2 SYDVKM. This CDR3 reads CASGTSGGSSTDTQYF. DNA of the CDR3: TGTGCCTCCGGGACTAGCGGGGGTTCTAGCACAGATACGCAGTATTTT.

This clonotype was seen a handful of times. The CDR3 protein is CASSSTNRDYNYGYTF. CDR3 nucleotide sequence: TGTGCCAGCAGCTCTACCAACAGGGACTATAACTATGGCTACACCTTC. This chain links TRBV7-9 with TRBJ1-2; tentatively, D is TRBD1 (6 bases). The germline CDR1 and CDR2 sequences are SEHNR and FQNEAQ (reference sequence). V lost 4 bases and J lost 1, with 16 bases in between. The CDR3 has 16 residues.

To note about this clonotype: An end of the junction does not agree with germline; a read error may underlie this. The CDR3 here is CAISEPQRTATQYF. The CDR3, as DNA: TGTGCCATCAGTGAGCCCCAACGGACAGCTACGCAGTATTTT. The rearrangement uses TRBV10-3 and TRBJ2-3; a possible D gene is TRBD1 (6 bases). In germline, CDR1 is ENHRY, CDR2 SYGVKD. CDR3 length: 14 amino acids.

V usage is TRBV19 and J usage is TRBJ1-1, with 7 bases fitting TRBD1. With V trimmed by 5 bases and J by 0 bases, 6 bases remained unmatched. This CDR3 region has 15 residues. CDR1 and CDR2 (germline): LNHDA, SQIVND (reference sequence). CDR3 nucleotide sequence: TGTGCCAGTAGTGTCCGGGACAGCCTGAACACTGAAGCTTTCTTT. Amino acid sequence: CASSVRDSLNTEAFF.

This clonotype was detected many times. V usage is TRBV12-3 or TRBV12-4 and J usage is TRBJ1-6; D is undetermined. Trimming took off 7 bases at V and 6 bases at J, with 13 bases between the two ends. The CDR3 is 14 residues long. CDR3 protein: CASKTASTNSPLHF. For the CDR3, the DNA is TGTGCCAGCAAAACGGCCTCTACTAATTCACCCCTCCACTTT.

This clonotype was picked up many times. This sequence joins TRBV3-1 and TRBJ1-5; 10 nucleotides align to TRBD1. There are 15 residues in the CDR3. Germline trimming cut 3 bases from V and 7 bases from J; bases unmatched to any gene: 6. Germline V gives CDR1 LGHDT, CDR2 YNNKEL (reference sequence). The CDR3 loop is CASSHSPGQGQPQHF. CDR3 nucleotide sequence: TGTGCCAGCAGCCACAGCCCGGGACAGGGGCAGCCCCAGCATTTT.

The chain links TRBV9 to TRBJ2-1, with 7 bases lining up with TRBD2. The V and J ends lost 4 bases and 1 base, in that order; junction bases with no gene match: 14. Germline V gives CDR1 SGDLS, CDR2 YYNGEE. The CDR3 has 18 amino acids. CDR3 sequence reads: CASSPPAGREASYNEQFF. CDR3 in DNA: TGTGCCAGCAGCCCTCCCGCGGGACGGGAGGCATCCTACAATGAGCAGTTCTTC.

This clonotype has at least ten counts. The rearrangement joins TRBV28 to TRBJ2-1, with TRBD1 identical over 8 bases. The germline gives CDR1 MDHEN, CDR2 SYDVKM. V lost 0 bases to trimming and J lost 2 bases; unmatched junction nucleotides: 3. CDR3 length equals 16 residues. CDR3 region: CASSLWTGEPYNEQFF. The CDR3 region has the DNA TGTGCCAGCAGTTTATGGACAGGGGAGCCCTACAATGAGCAGTTCTTC.

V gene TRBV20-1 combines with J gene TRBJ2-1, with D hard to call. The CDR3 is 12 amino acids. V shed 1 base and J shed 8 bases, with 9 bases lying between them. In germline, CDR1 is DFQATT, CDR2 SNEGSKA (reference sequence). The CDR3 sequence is CSARGGRDEQFF. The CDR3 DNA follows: TGCAGTGCTAGAGGTGGTCGGGATGAGCAGTTCTTC.

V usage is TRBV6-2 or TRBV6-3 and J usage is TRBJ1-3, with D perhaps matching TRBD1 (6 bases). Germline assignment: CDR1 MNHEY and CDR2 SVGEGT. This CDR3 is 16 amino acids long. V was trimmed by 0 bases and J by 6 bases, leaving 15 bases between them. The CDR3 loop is CASSYSFGGLKNTIYF. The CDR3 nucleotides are TGTGCCAGCAGTTACTCGTTCGGGGGGCTGAAAAACACCATATATTTT.

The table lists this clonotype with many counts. The CDR3 here is CASSQGLAWNEQFF. The CDR3 nucleotides read TGTGCCAGCAGCCAGGGACTAGCGTGGAATGAGCAGTTCTTC. The chain combines TRBV3-1 with TRBJ2-1; 10 bases are shared with TRBD2. V lost 3 bases to trimming and J lost 7 bases; unmatched junction nucleotides: 3. Germline lookup yields CDR1 LGHDT and CDR2 YNNKEL (reference sequence). The CDR3 totals 14 residues.

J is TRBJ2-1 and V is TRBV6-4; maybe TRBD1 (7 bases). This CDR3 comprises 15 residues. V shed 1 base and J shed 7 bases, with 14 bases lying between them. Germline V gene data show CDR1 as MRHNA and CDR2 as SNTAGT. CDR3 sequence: CASSDYAGGINEQFF. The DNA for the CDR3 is TGTGCCAGCAGTGACTACGCAGGGGGGATAAATGAGCAGTTCTTC.

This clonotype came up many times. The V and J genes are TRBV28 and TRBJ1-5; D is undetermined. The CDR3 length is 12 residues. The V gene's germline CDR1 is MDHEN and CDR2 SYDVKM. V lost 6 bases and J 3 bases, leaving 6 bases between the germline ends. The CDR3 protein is CASSRHNQPQHF. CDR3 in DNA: TGTGCCAGCAGCCGACACAATCAGCCCCAGCATTTT.

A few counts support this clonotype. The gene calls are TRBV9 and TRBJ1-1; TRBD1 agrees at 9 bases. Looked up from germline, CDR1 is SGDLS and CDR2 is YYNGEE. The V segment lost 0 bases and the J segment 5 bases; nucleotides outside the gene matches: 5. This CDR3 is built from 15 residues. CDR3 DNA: TGTGCCAGCAGCGTAGGGGACAGGGAATCGACTGAAGCTTTCTTT. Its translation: CASSVGDRESTEAFF.

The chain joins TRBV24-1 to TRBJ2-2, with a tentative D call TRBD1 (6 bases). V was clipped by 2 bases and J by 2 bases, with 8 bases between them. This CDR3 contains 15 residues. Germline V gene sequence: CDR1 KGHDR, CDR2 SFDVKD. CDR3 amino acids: CATSDSDRNTGELFF. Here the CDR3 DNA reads TGTGCCACCAGTGATTCGGACAGAAACACCGGGGAGCTGTTTTTT.

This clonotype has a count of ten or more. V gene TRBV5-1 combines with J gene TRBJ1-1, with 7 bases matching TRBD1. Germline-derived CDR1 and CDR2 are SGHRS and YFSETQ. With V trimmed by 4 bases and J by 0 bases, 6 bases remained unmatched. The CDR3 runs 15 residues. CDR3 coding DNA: TGCGCCAGCAGCCCGGGAGACAGGGTGAACACTGAAGCTTTCTTT. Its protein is CASSPGDRVNTEAFF.

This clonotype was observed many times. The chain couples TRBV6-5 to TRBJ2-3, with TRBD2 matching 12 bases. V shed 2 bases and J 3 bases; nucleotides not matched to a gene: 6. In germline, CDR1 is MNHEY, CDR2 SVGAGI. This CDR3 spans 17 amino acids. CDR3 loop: CASSYPRLAGVTDTQYF. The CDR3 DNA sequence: TGTGCCAGCAGTTACCCCCGACTAGCGGGAGTGACAGATACGCAGTATTTT.

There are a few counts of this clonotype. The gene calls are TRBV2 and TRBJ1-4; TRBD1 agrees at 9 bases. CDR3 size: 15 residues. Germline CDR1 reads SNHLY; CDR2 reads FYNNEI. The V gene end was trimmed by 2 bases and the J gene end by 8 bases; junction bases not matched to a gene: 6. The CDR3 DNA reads TGTGCCAGCAGTGAACTTAGGACAGGGGTGGAAAAACTGTTTTTT. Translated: CASSELRTGVEKLFF.

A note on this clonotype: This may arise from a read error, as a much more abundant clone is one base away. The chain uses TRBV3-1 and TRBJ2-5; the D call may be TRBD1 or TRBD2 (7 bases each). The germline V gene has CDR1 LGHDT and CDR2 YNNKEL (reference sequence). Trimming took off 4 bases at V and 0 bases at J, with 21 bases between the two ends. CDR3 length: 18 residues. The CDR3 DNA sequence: TGTGCCAGCAGCCCCCTTGGGGGGGACAGCAGGTACCAAGAGACCCAGTACTTC. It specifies CASSPLGGDSRYQETQYF.

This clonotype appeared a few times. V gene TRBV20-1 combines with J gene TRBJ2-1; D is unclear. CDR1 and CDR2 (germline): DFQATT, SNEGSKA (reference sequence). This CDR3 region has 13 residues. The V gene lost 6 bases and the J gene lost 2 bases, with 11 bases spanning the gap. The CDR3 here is CSAVVPTYNEQFF. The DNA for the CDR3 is TGCAGTGCCGTAGTACCCACCTACAATGAGCAGTTCTTC.

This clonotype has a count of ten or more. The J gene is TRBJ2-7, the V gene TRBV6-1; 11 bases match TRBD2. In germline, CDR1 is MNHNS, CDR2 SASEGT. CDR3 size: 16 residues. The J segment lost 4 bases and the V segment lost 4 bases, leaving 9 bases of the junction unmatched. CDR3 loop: CASSGPASGRSYEQYF. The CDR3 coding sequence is TGTGCCAGCAGTGGCCCCGCTAGCGGGAGGTCTTACGAGCAGTACTTC.

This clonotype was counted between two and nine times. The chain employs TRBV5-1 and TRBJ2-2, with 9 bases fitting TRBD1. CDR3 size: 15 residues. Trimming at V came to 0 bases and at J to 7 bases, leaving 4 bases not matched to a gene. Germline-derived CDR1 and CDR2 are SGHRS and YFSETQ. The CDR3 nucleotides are TGCGCCAGCAGCTTGGGACAGGGGGAAGGCGGGGAGCTGTTTTTT. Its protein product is CASSLGQGEGGELFF. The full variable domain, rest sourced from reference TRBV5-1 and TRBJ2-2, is KAGVTQTPRYLIKTRGQQVTLSCSPISGHRSVSWYQQTPGQGLQFLFEYFSETQRNKGNFPGRFSGRQFSNSRSEMNVSTLELGDSALYLCASSLGQGEGGELFFGEGSRLTVL.

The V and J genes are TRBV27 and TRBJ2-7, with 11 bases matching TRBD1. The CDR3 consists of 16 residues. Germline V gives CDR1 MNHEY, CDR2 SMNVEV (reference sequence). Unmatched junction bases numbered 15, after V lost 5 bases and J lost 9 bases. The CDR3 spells CASSPPSGQGATGQYF. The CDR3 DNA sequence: TGTGCCAGCAGTCCCCCTTCTGGACAGGGGGCTACAGGGCAGTACTTC.

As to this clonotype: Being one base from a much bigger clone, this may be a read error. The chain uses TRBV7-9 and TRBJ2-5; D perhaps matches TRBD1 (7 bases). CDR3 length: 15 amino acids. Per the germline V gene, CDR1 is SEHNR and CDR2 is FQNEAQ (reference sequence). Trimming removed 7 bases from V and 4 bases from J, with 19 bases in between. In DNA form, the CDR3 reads TGTGCCAGCAACTCCGACAGGGAGGCAAGAGAGACCCAGTACTTC. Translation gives CASNSDREARETQYF.

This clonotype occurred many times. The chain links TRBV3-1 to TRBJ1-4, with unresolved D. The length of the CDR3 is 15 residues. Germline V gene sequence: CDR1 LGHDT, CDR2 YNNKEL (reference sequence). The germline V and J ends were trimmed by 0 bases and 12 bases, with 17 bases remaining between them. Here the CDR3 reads CASSQESVSPRELFF. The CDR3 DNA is TGTGCCAGCAGCCAAGAATCGGTCTCACCACGGGAACTGTTTTTT.

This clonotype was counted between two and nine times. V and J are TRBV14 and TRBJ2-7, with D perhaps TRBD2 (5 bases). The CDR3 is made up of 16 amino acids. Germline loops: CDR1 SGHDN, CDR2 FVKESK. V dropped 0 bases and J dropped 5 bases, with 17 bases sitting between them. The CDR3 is CASSQDRRLDGDEQYF. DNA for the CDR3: TGTGCCAGCAGCCAAGATCGGCGGCTAGACGGGGACGAGCAGTACTTC.

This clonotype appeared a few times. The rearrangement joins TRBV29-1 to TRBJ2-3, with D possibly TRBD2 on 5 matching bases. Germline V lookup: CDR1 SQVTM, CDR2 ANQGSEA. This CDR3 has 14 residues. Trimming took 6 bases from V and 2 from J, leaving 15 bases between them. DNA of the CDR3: TGCAGCGTCTCTCGACGGGGTCCCACAGATACGCAGTATTTT. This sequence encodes CSVSRRGPTDTQYF.

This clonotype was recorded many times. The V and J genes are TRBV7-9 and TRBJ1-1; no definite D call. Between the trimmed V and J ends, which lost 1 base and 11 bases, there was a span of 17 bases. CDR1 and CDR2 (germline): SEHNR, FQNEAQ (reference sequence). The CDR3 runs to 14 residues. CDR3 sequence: CASSLDWLEFGAFF. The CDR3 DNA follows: TGTGCCAGCAGCTTAGATTGGCTTGAATTTGGGGCTTTCTTT.